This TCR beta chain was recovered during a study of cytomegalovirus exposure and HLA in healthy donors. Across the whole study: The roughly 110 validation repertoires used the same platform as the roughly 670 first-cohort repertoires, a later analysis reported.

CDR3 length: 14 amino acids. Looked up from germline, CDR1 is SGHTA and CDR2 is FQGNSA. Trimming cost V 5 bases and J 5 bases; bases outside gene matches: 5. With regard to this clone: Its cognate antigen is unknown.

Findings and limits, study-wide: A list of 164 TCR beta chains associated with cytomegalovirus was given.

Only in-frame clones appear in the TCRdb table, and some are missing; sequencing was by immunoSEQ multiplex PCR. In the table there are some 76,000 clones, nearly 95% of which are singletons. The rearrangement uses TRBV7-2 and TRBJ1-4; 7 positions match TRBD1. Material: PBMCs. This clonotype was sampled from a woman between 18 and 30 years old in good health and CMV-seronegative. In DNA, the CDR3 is TGTGCCAGCAGCCTAGACAGGGACAATGAAAAACTGTTTTTT. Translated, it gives CASSLDRDNEKLFF.